These 12 T cell receptor beta chains were sequenced from one sample in a study of shared clonotypes between healthy human individuals. Measured with immunoSEQ multiplex PCR; TCRdb has only the in-frame clones, and not every one. Among some 2 million clones listed, just under 95% were seen once. Naivety among CD8 cells was defined by CD45RO negativity and positive CCR7 selection, thereby excluding terminally differentiated effector memory CD45RA+ cells. Specimen: naive CD8+ T cells sorted from blood. These receptor sequences come from a man aged 18 to 30 in good health.

This chain joins TRBV4-1 and TRBJ2-5, with 7 bases that match TRBD2. There are 17 residues in the CDR3. V lost 1 base to trimming and J lost 2 bases; unmatched junction nucleotides: 10. Germline V gene lookup returns CDR1 MGHRA and CDR2 YSYEKL. CDR3 amino acids: CASSQGALASGQETQYF. As DNA, the CDR3 is TGCGCCAGCAGCCAAGGAGCCCTCGCTAGCGGTCAAGAGACCCAGTACTTC.

This chain uses TRBV5-8 with TRBJ2-5; D remains ambiguous. In germline, CDR1 is SGHTS, CDR2 YDEGEE. This CDR3 region has 11 residues. Trimming removed 9 bases at V and 5 bases at J, with 11 bases between. The CDR3 DNA reads TGTGCCAAACGGAGCCCGGAGACCCAGTACTTC. Protein sequence: CAKRSPETQYF.

The chain carries TRBV28 and TRBJ2-1; TRBD1 might be the D (7 bases). The germline V gene encodes CDR1 MDHEN and CDR2 SYDVKM. The CDR3 has 17 residues. V shed 6 bases and J shed 5 bases, with 23 bases lying between them. In DNA form, the CDR3 reads TGTGCCAGCAGCAAGATAGGGGCAGGGGGGAAGGACAATGAGCAGTTCTTC. Its translation: CASSKIGAGGKDNEQFF.

The gene calls are TRBV6-5 and TRBJ1-1; TRBD1 agrees at 8 bases. This CDR3 spans 11 amino acids. The germline CDR1 and CDR2 sequences are MNHEY and SVGAGI. V shed 6 bases and J 11 bases; nucleotides not matched to a gene: 5. Here the CDR3 DNA reads TGTGCCAGCAGAACGACAGGGGAGGCTTTCTTT. Protein: CASRTTGEAFF.

The rearrangement links TRBV27 to TRBJ2-7; D is unresolved. This CDR3 comprises 16 residues. From germline, CDR1 is MNHEY and CDR2 SMNVEV (reference sequence). Between the trimmed V and J ends, which lost 0 bases and 5 bases, there was a span of 17 bases. The CDR3 nucleotides are TGTGCCAGCAGTTTATCTCCCGGCGCTGGGGTGCACGAGCAGTACTTC. Encoded protein: CASSLSPGAGVHEQYF.

The CDR3, as DNA: TGCGCCAGCAGTGATGGAGGACAGCCCCAGCATTTT. This sequence encodes CASSDGGQPQHF. The V call is TRBV10-1, the J call TRBJ1-5, with D hard to call. Trimming removed 3 bases at V and 7 bases at J, with 7 bases between. CDR1 WNHNN and CDR2 SYGVQD come from the germline V gene (reference sequence). The CDR3 totals 12 residues.

Comment on this clone: In the same sample, other DNA sequences code for this CDR3. CDR3 loop: CASSLTGVPYNSPLHF. In DNA, the CDR3 is TGTGCCAGCAGTCTTACAGGGGTGCCCTATAATTCACCCCTCCACTTT. V gene TRBV27 combines with J gene TRBJ1-6; 7 bases align to TRBD1. J lost 2 bases, V lost 5 bases, and 6 bases had no gene match. The germline V gene encodes CDR1 MNHEY and CDR2 SMNVEV (reference sequence). This CDR3 comprises 16 residues.

The genes are TRBV7-9 and TRBJ2-7; TRBD1 matches 8 bases. Trimming took 5 bases from V and 6 from J; bases not matched to a gene: 6. Germline V lookup: CDR1 SEHNR, CDR2 FQNEAQ (reference sequence). This CDR3 comprises 13 residues. CDR3 residues: CASSAAGGGEQYF. DNA of the CDR3: TGTGCCAGCAGCGCGGCAGGGGGCGGCGAGCAGTACTTC.

This clone was found a few times. The chain joins TRBV25-1 to TRBJ2-1; D uncertain. Germline CDR1 and CDR2: MGHDK and SYGVNS. Trimming removed 6 bases at V and 0 bases at J, with 6 bases between. The CDR3 length is 13 residues. CDR3 sequence reads: CASRQSSYNEQFF. CDR3 in DNA: TGTGCCAGCAGACAGAGCTCCTACAATGAGCAGTTCTTC.

This clone occurred once. The V call is TRBV5-4, the J call TRBJ1-2; 7 positions match TRBD1. Germline CDR1 reads SGHNT; CDR2 reads YYREEE (reference sequence). This CDR3 is built from 15 residues. Trimming at V came to 4 bases and at J to 0 bases, leaving 6 bases not matched to a gene. CDR3: CASSLGTAPNYGYTF. The CDR3 DNA is TGTGCCAGCAGCCTAGGGACAGCCCCTAACTATGGCTACACCTTC.

This chain connects TRBV15 to TRBJ2-5; D is perhaps TRBD1 or TRBD2 (6 bases each). Germline CDR1 reads LNHNV; CDR2 reads YYDKDF (reference sequence). With 9 bases removed from V and 5 bases from J, the gap between germline ends came to 16 bases. The CDR3 runs to 13 residues. CDR3 sequence reads: CATRTGAIETQYF. The CDR3 DNA reads TGTGCCACTCGGACGGGGGCGATCGAGACCCAGTACTTC. Together with reference TRBV15 and TRBJ2-5, the CDR3 gives the full variable domain: DAMVIQNPRYQVTQFGKPVTLSCSQTLNHNVMYWYQQKSSQAPKLLFHYYDKDFNNEADTPDNFQSRRPNTSFCFLDIRSPGLGDTAMYLCATRTGAIETQYFGPGTRLLVL.

This chain joins TRBV4-1 and TRBJ1-1; D gene unclear. The germline V gene encodes CDR1 MGHRA and CDR2 YSYEKL. V was clipped by 2 bases and J by 5 bases, with 18 bases between them. This CDR3 region has 16 residues. CDR3 DNA sequence: TGCGCCAGCAGCCAATATTCTGAGGGTCAAAGAACTGAAGCTTTCTTT. This codes for CASSQYSEGQRTEAFF.